The rows below give T cell receptor beta chains drawn from one sample of a study of T cell responses to AZD1222 COVID-19 vaccine. Repertoires were generated with immunoSEQ multiplex PCR, while TCRdb's copy carries only in-frame clones and drops some. The sample includes 90,000 to 95,000 clones, 88% of them seen just once. Source: peripheral blood, taken on day 0 of AZD1222 vaccination. These receptors originate from an adult in good health. The CDR3 runs from the conserved cysteine through the conserved F or W. A D gene is named only where the DNA matches it firmly. Size is stated for part of the rows, as once, few or many counts, or as a class when the clone is expanded.

j_call clone_size d_call v_call cdr3_nt cdr3_aa
TRBJ2-5 once TRBD2 TRBV11-1 TGTGCCAGCAGCTTCTCTAGCGGGGGGTCACAAGAGACCCAGTACTTC CASSFSSGGSQETQYF
TRBJ2-1 few NA TRBV6-2/TRBV6-3 TGTGCCAGCAGCCCCCATGGACAAGGTCCCCTCCTCGAGCAGTTCTTC CASSPHGQGPLLEQFF
TRBJ2-1 NA NA TRBV5-6 TGTGCCAGCAGCTTGCTCAGTGAGCAGTTCTTC CASSLLSEQFF
TRBJ1-3 NA NA TRBV16 TGTGCCAGCAGCCAGGTAGTTGGAAACACCATATATTTT CASSQVVGNTIYF
TRBJ2-1 NA TRBD1 TRBV7-9 TGTGCCAGCAGATTCGGACAGGGGATATACAATGAGCAGTTCTTC CASRFGQGIYNEQFF
TRBJ1-1 NA NA TRBV7-9 TGTGCCAGCAGCTTAGGAGGGGGAGTAGCTTTCTTT CASSLGGGVAFF
TRBJ1-5 NA NA TRBV2 TGTGCCAGCAGTCTTCGAGTGAGCAATCAGCCCCAGCATTTT CASSLRVSNQPQHF
TRBJ2-7 NA NA TRBV9 TGTGCCAGCAGCGCGTCTTGGGACGGCGGACGCGAGCAGTACTTC CASSASWDGGREQYF
TRBJ1-1 NA TRBD1 TRBV2 TGTGCCAGCAGTGGACAGGGTTCGGCCACTGAAGCTTTCTTT CASSGQGSATEAFF
TRBJ2-7 NA TRBD2 TRBV3-1/TRBV3-2 TGTGCCAGCAGCCATGCGACTAGCGACACGCCAACGGACGAGCAGTACTTC CASSHATSDTPTDEQYF
TRBJ1-1 NA NA TRBV7-2 TGTGCCAGCAGCTTGAGGGGGGAAGAAGCTTTCTTT CASSLRGEEAFF
TRBJ2-2 NA TRBD1 TRBV7-2 TGTGCCAGCAGACCGGACAGGGAGGTCGGGGAGCTGTTTTTT CASRPDREVGELFF
TRBJ1-6 NA TRBD1 TRBV5-4 TGTGCCAGCAGACCCTTCTCCGGGACAGATAATTCACCCCTCCACTTT CASRPFSGTDNSPLHF
TRBJ2-2 NA TRBD1 TRBV2 TGTGCGATCCCGAGACAGGGGGCCTCGGACACCGGGGAGCTGTTTTTT CAIPRQGASDTGELFF
TRBJ1-5 NA NA TRBV6-2/TRBV6-3 TGTGCCAGCAGTTATGGCAGCTATAGCAATCAGCCCCAGCATTTT CASSYGSYSNQPQHF
TRBJ1-2 NA NA TRBV9 TGTGCCAGCAGCGTAGCCCCCGGATCCAACTATGGCTACACCTTC CASSVAPGSNYGYTF
TRBJ1-1 NA NA TRBV6-5 TGTGCCAGCATAGGAGGCCCGACCCCTGAAGCTTTCTTT CASIGGPTPEAFF
TRBJ1-1 NA TRBD1 TRBV6-5 TGTGCCAGCAGGACAGGGGGAGCTGAAGCTTTCTTT CASRTGGAEAFF
TRBJ1-2 NA TRBD1 TRBV7-2 TGTGCCAGCAGCCGGACAGGGGCGCCCAACTATGGCTACACCTTC CASSRTGAPNYGYTF
TRBJ1-1 NA NA TRBV6-4 TGTGCCAGCAGAAGTCCGGGAGGCACTGAAGCTTTCTTT CASRSPGGTEAFF
TRBJ1-4 NA NA TRBV5-6 TGTGCCAGCAGCCGCGATGAAAAACTGTTTTTT CASSRDEKLFF
TRBJ2-1 NA NA TRBV7-8 TGTGCCAGCAGCCGGGGGGCCCTTGGAGAGCAGTTCTTC CASSRGALGEQFF
TRBJ2-1 NA TRBD1 TRBV4-3 TGCGCCAGCAGCCAGGACAGGCTAACCTACAATGAGCAGTTCTTC CASSQDRLTYNEQFF
TRBJ2-3 NA NA TRBV12-3/TRBV12-4 TGTGCCAGCAGTCTCCTCGATCCCGGGAGGCAGTATTTT CASSLLDPGRQYF
TRBJ1-4 NA NA TRBV15 TGTGCCACCAGCAGAGATCGGGTAGGGGAAAAACTGTTTTTT CATSRDRVGEKLFF
TRBJ2-7 few TRBD1 TRBV28 TGTGCCAGCAGGGGGGACAGCTACGAGCAGTACTTC CASRGDSYEQYF
TRBJ1-2 NA NA TRBV28 TGTGCCAGCACCTTTCGGGGGGGAGTCTATGGCTACACCTTC CASTFRGGVYGYTF
TRBJ1-3 once TRBD1 TRBV10-3 TGTGCCATCAGTGAGGACAGGGGAGCTGGAAACACCATATATTTT CAISEDRGAGNTIYF
TRBJ2-3 NA NA TRBV5-1 TGCGCCAGCAGCCTGGGACCGACCAGCACAGATACGCAGTATTTT CASSLGPTSTDTQYF
TRBJ1-3 NA NA TRBV10-2 TGCGCCAGCAGCCCTATGGGAGGAAACACCATATATTTT CASSPMGGNTIYF
TRBJ1-1 NA NA TRBV20-1 TGCAGTGCCCCTCTTAACACTGAAGCTTTCTTT CSAPLNTEAFF
TRBJ2-3 NA NA TRBV12-5 TGTGCTAGTGGTTTGGTAGGGCGGGGCGATACGCAGTATTTT CASGLVGRGDTQYF
TRBJ2-7 NA NA TRBV7-9 TGTGCCAGCAGCTTAGTGGGCAGATACTACGAGCAGTACTTC CASSLVGRYYEQYF
TRBJ2-3 NA NA TRBV28 TGTGCCAGCAGTTTAGCCGGCTCTAGGGGGGATACGCAGTATTTT CASSLAGSRGDTQYF
TRBJ1-2 NA TRBD1 TRBV5-1 TGCGCCAGCAGCCAGGGACAGCACTATGGCTACACCTTC CASSQGQHYGYTF
TRBJ2-7 NA NA TRBV6-5 TGTGCCAGCAGTTACAGGGACAGACTAGACGAGCAGTACTTC CASSYRDRLDEQYF
TRBJ1-2 NA NA TRBV6-1 TGTGCCAGCAGCGAAGGGGGTGGGGCGCGGAGTGGCTACACCTTC CASSEGGGARSGYTF
TRBJ2-5 NA TRBD2 TRBV9 TGTGCCAGCAGCGCCGGACTAGCGGGAGGGAGGGAGACCCAGTACTTC CASSAGLAGGRETQYF
TRBJ1-3 NA NA TRBV11-2 TGTGCCAGCAGCTTAGGACACACCATATATTTT CASSLGHTIYF
TRBJ2-2 NA TRBD2 TRBV20-1 TGCAGTGCTAGTTGGGGTAGCGGGATTACCGGGGAGCTGTTTTTT CSASWGSGITGELFF
TRBJ1-2 NA TRBD1 TRBV7-2 TGTGCCAGCAGCTTCGACGGACAGGCCCCCTATGGCTACACCTTC CASSFDGQAPYGYTF
TRBJ2-3 NA NA TRBV4-3 TGCGCCAGCAGCCAAAACCCGGGACCTAGCTTCGATACGCAGTATTTT CASSQNPGPSFDTQYF
TRBJ1-1 NA NA TRBV5-3 TGTGCCAGAAGCTTGAATTCCGCGGATGCTTTCTTT CARSLNSADAFF
TRBJ2-5 once NA TRBV7-9 TGTGCCAGCAGCTTACAGGGGCAGGGGGAGACCCAGTACTTC CASSLQGQGETQYF
TRBJ1-1 NA NA TRBV7-2 TGTGCCAGCAGCGTGGACGAAATACCCGAAGCTTTCTTT CASSVDEIPEAFF